A single sample gave rise to the 5 T cell receptor beta chains below, sequenced in a study of shared T cell receptors in the human thymus. TCRdb's copy holds only in-frame clones and misses some; the assay was immunoSEQ multiplex PCR. The sample holds some 720,000 clones; roughly 90% are singletons and the top ten take 0.01%. The same sample was also studied in work on human thymus T cells.

The sample comprised thymocytes. The receptors stem from a boy under three years old with a congenital heart defect.

This sequence joins TRBV18 and TRBJ2-2; 7 bases align to TRBD2. This CDR3 has 15 amino acids. Per germline, CDR1 KGHSH and CDR2 LQKENI. Losses at the gene ends were 8 bases for V and 4 bases for J; bases not matched to a gene: 10. Here the CDR3 DNA reads TGTGCCAGCCCATCCCGGGAGGCCGGCACCGGGGAGCTGTTTTTT. Its translation: CASPSREAGTGELFF.

The chain is built from TRBV4-3 and TRBJ1-4; 8 bases line up with TRBD1. The junction had 11 bases not matched to a gene; V was cut back by 4 bases and J by 1 base. Germline CDR1 reads LGHNA; CDR2 reads YSLEER. The CDR3 loop spans 18 amino acids. This chain's CDR3 is CASSRITGGPETNEKLFF. CDR3 nucleotides: TGCGCCAGCAGCCGCATCACAGGGGGTCCCGAAACTAATGAAAAACTGTTTTTT.

V usage is TRBV6-6 and J usage is TRBJ2-1; tentative D call: TRBD2 (6 bases). Germline CDR1 MNHNY, CDR2 SVGAGI (reference sequence). The V and J ends lost 1 base and 10 bases respectively, with 14 bases between them. The length of the CDR3 is 14 residues. CDR3 region: CASSYWDAGWEQFF. As DNA, the CDR3 is TGTGCCAGCAGTTACTGGGACGCGGGATGGGAGCAGTTCTTC.

This clone turned up a few times. This chain joins TRBV4-1 and TRBJ1-2, with 10 nucleotides matching TRBD1. Trimming at V came to 8 bases and at J to 5 bases, leaving 11 bases not matched to a gene. Germline CDR1 is MGHRA and CDR2 is YSYEKL. CDR3 length: 15 amino acids. CDR3 in amino acids: CASSPPTGGSYGYTF. The CDR3, as DNA: TGCGCCAGCTCCCCCCCGACAGGGGGCTCGTATGGCTACACCTTC.

The J gene is TRBJ2-7, the V gene TRBV15; the D gene is possibly TRBD2 (6 bases). V was pared by 5 bases and J by 3 bases, with 14 bases between. Looked up from germline, CDR1 is LNHNV and CDR2 is YYDKDF (reference sequence). The CDR3 sequence is 14 residues long. The CDR3 bases are TGTGCCACCAGCTCACGACTAGGAGACTACGAGCAGTACTTC. As protein: CATSSRLGDYEQYF.